The present T cell receptor beta chain was sequenced within a study of blood T cell repertoires in COVID-19. This CDR3 has 15 residues. V was pared by 6 bases and J by 5 bases, with 19 bases between. CDR1 is MNHNY, CDR2 SVGAGI, per germline (reference sequence). A Seattle source enrolled patients during active infection and followed them longitudinally. As processed by the authors: Researchers report that nucleated cell counts were estimated from reference gene primer amplification. Sequenced by immunoSEQ multiplex PCR; TCRdb stores in-frame clones only, minus some. V, J and clone size reflect that table, while D and trimming were determined from the DNA. The repertoire holds approximately 150,000 clones, 70% to 90% seen once, with 5% to 6% in the top ten.

The TCR sequence derives from a woman aged 45-65 years with COVID-19, enrolled during active disease. This chain uses TRBV6-6 with TRBJ2-5; weak D call: TRBD2 (5 bases). The sequenced material came from peripheral blood. CDR3 region: CASRPRQAREETQYF. DNA of the CDR3: TGTGCCAGCAGACCACGTCAGGCGAGGGAGGAGACCCAGTACTTC.